This T cell receptor beta chain is drawn from a study of T cells expressing NK-cell markers. Study background: Underlying the TCR beta repertoires were sorted CD3+CD56+NKG2C+, CD3+CD56+NKG2C- and CD3+CD56-NKG2C+ T cells.

Making the TCR beta cDNA relied on 5'RACE template switching with UMIs. TCRdb re-called the 5' RACE reads and shows each CDR3 protein once, DNA omitted. This table lists 150,000 to 200,000 distinct CDR3 sequences. As regards this clonotype: Antigen specificity is unknown.

Study-wide results and limits: These clonotypes also led the CD3+CD56-NKG2C+ fraction in a few donors. The HCMV specificity of the expanded NKG2C+ T cell clones stayed unresolved.

The clonotype was recovered from a woman between 18 and 70 years old in good health. Source material: blood T cells: a sorted CD56 or NKG2C T cell subset, CD4+ or CD8+ T cells, or bulk PBMC T cells (not recorded which).

The chain's CDR3 is CASSLQSWNTEAFF. The rearrangement joins TRBV5-5 to TRBJ1-1. Germline V gene data show CDR1 as SGHKS and CDR2 as YYEKEE (reference sequence). The CDR3 is made up of 14 amino acids. The full variable domain, in which reference TRBV5-5 and TRBJ1-1 provide the parts outside the CDR3, is DAGVTQSPTHLIKTRGQQVTLRCSPISGHKSVSWYQQVLGQGPQFIFQYYEKEERGRGNFPDRFSARQFPNYSSELNVNALLLGDSALYLCASSLQSWNTEAFFGQGTRLTVV.